These 25 T cell receptor beta chains were sequenced from one sample in a study of T cells after posttransplantation cyclophosphamide (dated by TCRdb to about 2016). The library came from the immunoSEQ multiplex PCR assay. The clones in this table, taken by TCRdb from immuneACCESS, are in-frame only. Not every clone is retained; where verified, under half of the shortfall comes from an unresolved V gene, and the cause of the rest is unknown. The sample table lists fewer than 12,000 clones, 80% to 90% of them with a count of one. The ten largest account for approximately 5.1% of the sample. Per the publication, the treatment or condition label means: high-dose cyclophosphamide on days +3 and +4 as single-agent GVHD prophylaxis. Busulfan and fludarabine conditioning, a related or unrelated marrow graft, and cyclophosphamide on days +3 and +4 were given to PTCy patients. Sequences were derived from PBMCs, sampled after allogeneic stem cell transplant with posttransplant cyclophosphamide. The receptors were sampled from a female patient aged 50-59 years who received an allogeneic stem cell transplant from a related donor, was CMV-positive, and had no GVHD. After a transplant, some T cells may be the graft donor's own cells.

The rearrangement links TRBV30 to TRBJ1-4, with a tentative D call TRBD1 (5 bases). The CDR3 runs to 16 residues. Germline V gives CDR1 GTSNPN, CDR2 SVGIG (reference sequence). The V end lost 1 base, the J end lost 5 bases, and 17 bases lay between the germline ends. CDR3 coding DNA: TGTGCCTGGAGTGAGGGCGCCGGGGGACTAAATGAAAAACTGTTTTTT. It yields the protein CAWSEGAGGLNEKLFF.

The chain uses TRBV11-2 and TRBJ1-4; 11 bases map to TRBD1. This CDR3 is 17 amino acids long. Per germline, CDR1 SGHAT and CDR2 FQNNGV. V lost 3 bases and J lost 4; bases outside the gene matches: 7. This CDR3 reads CASSFGQGAQGNEKLFF. The DNA for the CDR3 is TGTGCCAGCAGCTTTGGACAGGGGGCGCAGGGTAATGAAAAACTGTTTTTT.

The chain carries TRBV19 and TRBJ2-2, with 8 bases that match TRBD2. From germline, CDR1 is LNHDA and CDR2 SQIVND (reference sequence). The CDR3 is 13 amino acids. The V gene end was trimmed by 7 bases and the J gene end by 4 bases; junction bases not matched to a gene: 2. The CDR3 loop reads CASTTSGTGELFF. CDR3 sequence (DNA): TGTGCCAGTACAACTAGCGGCACCGGGGAGCTGTTTTTT.

This chain joins TRBV9 and TRBJ2-7; tentative D call: TRBD2 (5 bases). Germline V gives CDR1 SGDLS, CDR2 YYNGEE. CDR3 length: 17 residues. Trimming took off 3 bases at V and 6 bases at J, with 25 bases between the two ends. The CDR3 bases are TGTGCCAGCAGCGGCGCTGGCGAGGGAACAAATTTGGGCGAGCAGTACTTC. It translates to CASSGAGEGTNLGEQYF.

The chain has TRBV5-1 and TRBJ1-1; 7 bases are a match to TRBD1. The CDR3 has 13 amino acids. CDR1 is SGHRS, CDR2 YFSETQ, per germline. V dropped 2 bases and J dropped 5; count of bases not matched to a gene: 3. CDR3 sequence reads: CASSFGQETEAFF. The CDR3 DNA is TGCGCCAGCAGCTTCGGACAGGAGACTGAAGCTTTCTTT.

The J gene is TRBJ1-2, the V gene TRBV30; D gene ambiguous. Germline V CDR1 and CDR2: GTSNPN, SVGIG (reference sequence). This CDR3 has 12 amino acids. V gave up 3 bases and J gave up 1 base, with 6 bases separating them. CDR3: CAWSGVNYGYTF. The DNA of the CDR3 is TGTGCCTGGAGCGGAGTTAACTATGGCTACACCTTC.

V and J are TRBV10-3 and TRBJ2-3; TRBD2 aligns across 16 bases. Looked up from germline, CDR1 is ENHRY and CDR2 is SYGVKD. V trimming: 4 bases; J trimming: 8 bases; junction bases outside the gene matches: 6. This CDR3 contains 16 residues. CDR3: CAISASGTSGGATQYF. CDR3 nucleotide sequence: TGTGCCATCAGTGCATCCGGGACTAGCGGGGGGGCTACGCAGTATTTT.

The rearrangement uses TRBV5-6 and TRBJ2-7, with 10 bases that match TRBD1. CDR3 size: 14 residues. Per the germline V gene, CDR1 is SGHDT and CDR2 is YYEEEE. Trimming at V came to 4 bases and at J to 6 bases, leaving 7 bases not matched to a gene. The CDR3 DNA sequence: TGTGCCAGCAGCCTGACAGGGGGCTACGGCGAGCAGTACTTC. This codes for CASSLTGGYGEQYF.

This sequence joins TRBV6-1 and TRBJ1-1; 8 positions match TRBD1. This CDR3 contains 13 residues. Germline-derived CDR1 and CDR2 are MNHNS and SASEGT. CDR3 in DNA: TGTACCTCGAGGCAGGGGGCGTTCACTGAAGCTTTCTTT. This codes for CTSRQGAFTEAFF.

The chain recombines TRBV29-1 with TRBJ1-1, with D perhaps TRBD1 (6 bases). Germline CDR1 reads SQVTM; CDR2 reads ANQGSEA. There are 14 residues in the CDR3. V was trimmed by 1 base and J by 4 bases, leaving 13 bases between them. The CDR3, as DNA: TGCAGCGTTGAAGGCCGGGACAAGAGCACTGAAGCTTTCTTT. Its translation is CSVEGRDKSTEAFF.

This clone was observed a handful of times. The chain employs TRBV6-5 and TRBJ1-3; 7 positions agree with TRBD1. The CDR3 totals 15 residues. V dropped 5 bases and J dropped 0; count of bases not matched to a gene: 4. The germline V gene has CDR1 MNHEY and CDR2 SVGAGI. CDR3 amino acids: CASSKDRDSGNTIYF. The CDR3 DNA is TGTGCCAGCAGTAAAGACAGGGACTCTGGAAACACCATATATTTT.

This clone was observed a single time. This chain connects TRBV7-6 to TRBJ1-1; 11 positions agree with TRBD1. The CDR3 has 14 residues. CDR1 and CDR2 (germline): SGHVS, FNYEAQ. J was trimmed by 4 bases and V by 6 bases; bases with no gene match: 4. The CDR3 loop is CASSGQGAATEAFF. The CDR3 DNA reads TGTGCCAGCAGTGGACAGGGGGCAGCCACTGAAGCTTTCTTT.

The chain is built from TRBV19 and TRBJ1-2; 8 positions agree with TRBD1. The CDR3 covers 15 residues. V gave up 5 bases and J gave up 7 bases; unmatched junction bases: 12. Germline CDR1 LNHDA, CDR2 SQIVND (reference sequence). CDR3 in DNA: TGTGCCAGTAGTTCAACCGGACAGGGACTTTTTGGCTACACCTTC. This encodes CASSSTGQGLFGYTF. Variable domain in full (rest from reference TRBV19 and TRBJ1-2): DGGITQSPKYLFRKEGQNVTLSCEQNLNHDAMYWYRQDPGQGLRLIYYSQIVNDFQKGDIAEGYSVSREKKESFPLTVTSAQKNPTAFYLCASSSTGQGLFGYTFGSGTRLTVV.

The rearrangement links TRBV5-1 to TRBJ2-3; the match to TRBD1 covers 11 bases. V lost 0 bases and J lost 3; bases outside the gene matches: 3. This CDR3 has 16 residues. In germline, CDR1 is SGHRS, CDR2 YFSETQ. CDR3 in DNA: TGCGCCAGCAGCTTGGTGGGACAGGGGGTGACAGATACGCAGTATTTT. Translating it yields CASSLVGQGVTDTQYF. Full variable domain (remainder filled in from reference TRBV5-1 and TRBJ2-3): KAGVTQTPRYLIKTRGQQVTLSCSPISGHRSVSWYQQTPGQGLQFLFEYFSETQRNKGNFPGRFSGRQFSNSRSEMNVSTLELGDSALYLCASSLVGQGVTDTQYFGPGTRLTVL.

For the CDR3, the DNA is TGCAGCGTTGCCCCCGGGACAGGGCGTCAGCCCCAGCATTTT. It is translated as CSVAPGTGRQPQHF. The gene calls are TRBV29-1 and TRBJ1-5; 9 bases agree with TRBD1. After removal of 4 bases from V and 6 bases from J, the junction contained 7 bases not matched to a gene. This CDR3 is 14 amino acids long. CDR1 is SQVTM and CDR2 is ANQGSEA in the germline V gene.

V is TRBV5-1 and J is TRBJ1-6, with TRBD1 matching 10 bases. The germline gives CDR1 SGHRS, CDR2 YFSETQ. V gave up 0 bases and J gave up 7 bases; unmatched junction bases: 7. The length of the CDR3 is 17 residues. CDR3 in amino acids: CASSLAPPGQGNSPLHF. Here the CDR3 DNA reads TGCGCCAGCAGCTTGGCCCCCCCGGGACAGGGGAATTCACCCCTCCACTTT.

The chain combines TRBV10-1 with TRBJ2-2, with a weak D call TRBD1 (6 bases). Between the trimmed V and J ends, which lost 8 bases and 6 bases, there was a span of 25 bases. Germline V gene sequence: CDR1 WNHNN, CDR2 SYGVQD (reference sequence). This CDR3 has 17 amino acids. The CDR3 region is CASFSNGDISGPGELFF. CDR3 nucleotide sequence: TGCGCCAGCTTCTCAAACGGGGACATCAGTGGTCCCGGGGAGCTGTTTTTT.

V usage is TRBV6-1 and J usage is TRBJ2-3; TRBD2 aligns across 10 bases. Per the germline V gene, CDR1 is MNHNS and CDR2 is SASEGT. The ends lost 3 bases at V and 3 bases at J; junction bases unmatched: 3. This CDR3 has 15 amino acids. CDR3 sequence (DNA): TGTGCCAGCAGTGAGATTAGCGGGGGGACAGATACGCAGTATTTT. This sequence encodes CASSEISGGTDTQYF.

This sequence joins TRBV5-1 and TRBJ2-3, with 7 bases aligning to TRBD2. Germline-derived CDR1 and CDR2 are SGHRS and YFSETQ. This CDR3 comprises 18 residues. Germline trimming cut 3 bases from V and 1 base from J; bases unmatched to any gene: 14. As DNA, the CDR3 is TGCGCCAGCAGCTCTGCCCCCGGGACTAACCCAGGCACAGATACGCAGTATTTT. Protein product: CASSSAPGTNPGTDTQYF.

In this sample, this clone turned up a few times. The chain has TRBV29-1 and TRBJ1-2; D is ambiguous. Germline V gene sequence: CDR1 SQVTM, CDR2 ANQGSEA. The CDR3 totals 13 residues. Between the trimmed V and J ends, which lost 2 bases and 0 bases, there was a span of 7 bases. In DNA, the CDR3 is TGCAGCGTTGAAAGGACTACTAACTATGGCTACACCTTC. Its translation: CSVERTTNYGYTF.

V gene TRBV6-1 combines with J gene TRBJ2-6; D remains ambiguous. V lost 2 bases to trimming and J lost 0 bases, with 11 bases between them. Germline values: CDR1 MNHNS, CDR2 SASEGT. This CDR3 spans 17 amino acids. CDR3 sequence: CASSEHTTSSGANVLTF. For the CDR3, the DNA is TGTGCCAGCAGTGAACACACTACCTCCTCTGGGGCCAACGTCCTGACTTTC.

The V call is TRBV6-4, the J call TRBJ1-5, with 9 positions matching TRBD1. The CDR3 runs 19 residues. Germline lookup yields CDR1 MRHNA and CDR2 SNTAGT. After removal of 6 bases from V and 4 bases from J, the junction contained 19 bases not matched to a gene. The CDR3 sequence: CASSQTVGTGNRANQPQHF. CDR3 bases: TGTGCCAGCAGCCAGACCGTCGGGACAGGGAATAGGGCTAATCAGCCCCAGCATTTT.

The V gene is TRBV7-9, the J gene TRBJ2-7; 11 bases agree with TRBD1. The CDR3 contains 14 residues. The germline gives CDR1 SEHNR, CDR2 FQNEAQ (reference sequence). Trimming cost V 5 bases and J 4 bases; bases outside gene matches: 4. CDR3: CASSIGTGGYEQYF. CDR3 DNA: TGTGCCAGCAGCATCGGGACAGGGGGTTACGAGCAGTACTTC. Combining the CDR3 with reference TRBV7-9 and TRBJ2-7 gives the whole variable domain DTGVSQNPRHKITKRGQNVTFRCDPISEHNRLYWYRQTLGQGPEFLTYFQNEAQLEKSRLLSDRFSAERPKGSFSTLEIQRTEQGDSAMYLCASSIGTGGYEQYFGPGTRLTVT.

This clone was recorded once. V and J are TRBV7-9 and TRBJ2-3; 9 bases are a match to TRBD1. This CDR3 is 12 amino acids long. The germline gives CDR1 SEHNR, CDR2 FQNEAQ (reference sequence). V lost 11 bases to trimming and J lost 4 bases; unmatched junction nucleotides: 4. The DNA of the CDR3 is TGTGCCGGACAGGGGTCGGCAGATACGCAGTATTTT. Translating it yields CAGQGSADTQYF.

This clone showed up just once. This chain connects TRBV7-3 to TRBJ2-1; 7 bases line up with TRBD2. CDR1 is SGHTA, CDR2 FQGTGA, per germline. J was trimmed by 9 bases and V by 5 bases; bases with no gene match: 13. CDR3 size: 15 residues. In DNA form, the CDR3 reads TGTGCCAGCAGCCGAGGACTAGGAGACGGCGGTGAGCAGTTCTTC. It is translated as CASSRGLGDGGEQFF.